The 13 T cell receptor beta chains below all came from one sample that was sequenced in a study of T cells after yellow fever vaccination. TCRdb re-derived calls from the 5' RACE reads in MiXCR, one entry per CDR3 protein. The repertoire has about 220,000 distinct CDR3 sequences, 3.2% of them found once; the top ten carry around 3%. The sequenced sample was CD4+ T cells sorted from PBMCs, obtained 10 days after the yellow fever booster vaccination. The receptors stem from a young man who received the YFV17D yellow fever vaccine.

This clonotype was picked up a small number of times. The chain couples TRBV5-1 to TRBJ2-5, with D perhaps TRBD1 (5 bases). The germline V gene encodes CDR1 SGHRS and CDR2 YFSETQ. With 2 bases removed from V and 2 bases from J, the gap between germline ends came to 10 bases. CDR3 length: 14 amino acids. CDR3 amino acids: CASSFRQQQETQYF. The CDR3 coding sequence is TGCGCCAGCAGCTTCAGACAGCAACAAGAGACCCAGTACTTC.

This clonotype was seen at least ten times. The chain combines TRBV30 with TRBJ2-3, with 7 bases aligning to TRBD1. With 4 bases clipped from V and 5 bases from J, the junction kept 3 bases outside the gene matches. Germline loops: CDR1 GTSNPN, CDR2 SVGIG (reference sequence). The CDR3 contains 12 residues. This CDR3 is CAWTNRGDTQYF. In DNA form, the CDR3 reads TGTGCCTGGACGAACAGGGGAGATACGCAGTATTTT.

This clonotype was observed many times. The chain is built from TRBV4-1 and TRBJ1-6; TRBD1 matches 7 bases. The CDR3 totals 15 residues. V trimming: 1 base; J trimming: 6 bases; junction bases outside the gene matches: 3. CDR1 MGHRA and CDR2 YSYEKL come from the germline V gene. The CDR3 loop is CASSQGRGFNSPLHF. For the CDR3, the DNA is TGCGCCAGCAGCCAAGGCAGGGGGTTTAATTCACCCCTCCACTTT.

The V and J genes are TRBV20-1 and TRBJ1-5; D gene unclear. The CDR3 totals 15 residues. V was trimmed by 3 bases and J by 2 bases, leaving 14 bases between them. The germline CDR1 and CDR2 sequences are DFQATT and SNEGSKA (reference sequence). CDR3 protein: CSARGTVEGNQPQHF. The CDR3 DNA follows: TGCAGTGCTAGGGGCACCGTCGAGGGCAATCAGCCCCAGCATTTT.

Many counts were recorded for this clonotype. The chain is built from TRBV6-2 or TRBV6-3 and TRBJ1-2; 7 bases are shared with TRBD1. The CDR3 spans 14 residues. The trim removed 6 bases at V and 2 bases at J, leaving 6 bases unmatched. In germline, CDR1 is MNHEY, CDR2 SVGEGT. CDR3 region: CASRPTGTNYGYTF. The CDR3 DNA reads TGTGCCAGCAGACCGACAGGGACCAACTATGGCTACACCTTC.

This clonotype was seen a few times. The chain uses TRBV5-8 and TRBJ2-5; D is ambiguous. Germline CDR1 SGHTS, CDR2 YDEGEE. This CDR3 has 13 residues. V was trimmed by 1 base and J by 3 bases, leaving 7 bases between them. The CDR3 loop reads CASSLFRKETQYF. The CDR3, as DNA: TGTGCCAGCAGCTTGTTTAGAAAAGAGACCCAGTACTTC.

The rearrangement links TRBV7-2 to TRBJ1-3; D is unresolved. Germline assignment: CDR1 SGHTA and CDR2 FQGNSA. The CDR3 has 16 amino acids. V was pared by 4 bases and J by 2 bases, with 15 bases between. For the CDR3, the DNA is TGTGCCAGCAGCTCCCTTTGGGTATCGGCTGGAAACACCATATATTTT. The encoded protein is CASSSLWVSAGNTIYF.

This clonotype was seen at least ten times. The chain combines TRBV20-1 with TRBJ2-3; possible D gene TRBD2, 6 bases. The CDR3 is 15 amino acids. The germline V gene has CDR1 DFQATT and CDR2 SNEGSKA (reference sequence). The germline V and J ends were trimmed by 2 bases and 0 bases, with 12 bases remaining between them. CDR3 DNA: TGCAGTGCTAGACGCTTAGCGGCTAGCACAGATACGCAGTATTTT. This translates into CSARRLAASTDTQYF.

This chain joins TRBV7-7 and TRBJ2-1, with TRBD2 as a possible D gene (6 bases). The CDR3 contains 15 residues. V was cut by 5 bases and J by 5 bases, with 16 bases left in between. Germline CDR1 reads SSHAT; CDR2 reads FNYEAQ (reference sequence). The CDR3 here is CASSVRVAGHNEQFF. The CDR3 coding sequence is TGTGCCAGCAGCGTCAGGGTCGCGGGGCACAATGAGCAGTTCTTC.

This clonotype was observed a handful of times. The rearrangement links TRBV5-1 to TRBJ2-1; 7 nucleotides agree with TRBD1. CDR3 length: 13 residues. V dropped 3 bases and J dropped 9; count of bases not matched to a gene: 6. The germline gives CDR1 SGHRS, CDR2 YFSETQ. The CDR3 loop is CASSWGPGGEQFF. In DNA, the CDR3 is TGCGCCAGCAGCTGGGGCCCAGGGGGTGAGCAGTTCTTC.

This clonotype has at least ten counts. This chain links TRBV20-1 with TRBJ2-5, with 9 bases that match TRBD2. CDR1 and CDR2 from the germline V gene are DFQATT and SNEGSKA (reference sequence). The junction had 7 bases not matched to a gene; V was cut back by 3 bases and J by 5 bases. CDR3 length: 14 residues. CDR3 protein: CSARFGGGAETQYF. In DNA, the CDR3 is TGCAGTGCTAGGTTCGGCGGGGGGGCGGAGACCCAGTACTTC.

This clonotype has at least ten counts. The rearrangement links TRBV10-3 to TRBJ2-7; D is perhaps TRBD1 or TRBD2 (5 bases each). V lost 6 bases and J 4 bases, leaving 13 bases between the germline ends. The CDR3 runs to 13 residues. In germline, CDR1 is ENHRY, CDR2 SYGVKD. DNA for the CDR3: TGTGCCATCAGGGCCGGGACGGAATACGAGCAGTACGTC. Translated: CAIRAGTEYEQYV.

This clonotype was detected many times. The chain links TRBV5-1 to TRBJ2-7; 8 bases match TRBD1. Germline CDR1 and CDR2: SGHRS and YFSETQ. Germline trimming cut 4 bases from V and 7 bases from J; bases unmatched to any gene: 7. This CDR3 spans 13 amino acids. The CDR3 coding sequence is TGCGCCAGCAGCCCCCCCAGGGGGCTTGAGCAGTACTTC. This gives the protein CASSPPRGLEQYF. Filled out from reference TRBV5-1 and TRBJ2-7, the complete variable domain reads KAGVTQTPRYLIKTRGQQVTLSCSPISGHRSVSWYQQTPGQGLQFLFEYFSETQRNKGNFPGRFSGRQFSNSRSEMNVSTLELGDSALYLCASSPPRGLEQYFGPGTRLTVT.